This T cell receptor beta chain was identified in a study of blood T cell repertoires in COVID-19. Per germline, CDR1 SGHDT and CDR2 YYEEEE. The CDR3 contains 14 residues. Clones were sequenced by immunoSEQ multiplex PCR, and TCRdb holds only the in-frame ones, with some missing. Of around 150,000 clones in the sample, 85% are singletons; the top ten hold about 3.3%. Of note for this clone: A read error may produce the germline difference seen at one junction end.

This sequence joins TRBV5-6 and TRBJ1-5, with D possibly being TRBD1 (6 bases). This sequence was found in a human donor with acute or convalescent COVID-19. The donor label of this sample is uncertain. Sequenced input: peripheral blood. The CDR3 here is CVSSKGVVDQPQHF. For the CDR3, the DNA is TGTGTCAGCAGCAAGGGGGTAGTTGATCAGCCCCAGCATTTT.